This T cell receptor beta chain is from a study of blood T cell repertoires in COVID-19. Germline CDR1 MRHNA, CDR2 SNTAGT. Trimming stripped 5 bases from V and 5 bases from J, with 9 bases between. This CDR3 is 13 amino acids long. Only in-frame clones appear in the TCRdb table, and some are missing; sequencing was by immunoSEQ multiplex PCR. Of 300,000 to 400,000 clones listed, 88% are singletons. Sequencing used PBMCs or T cells enriched from blood (not recorded which). The chain has TRBV6-4 and TRBJ2-2, with D perhaps matching TRBD2 (5 bases). The TCR was taken from a man aged 30-40 years who had recovered from COVID-19. CDR3 amino acids: CASSYWETGELFF. Here the CDR3 DNA reads TGTGCCAGCAGTTACTGGGAGACCGGGGAGCTGTTTTTT.